The 2 T cell receptor beta chains listed next were all sequenced from one sample in a study of shared clonotypes between healthy human individuals. Measured with immunoSEQ multiplex PCR; TCRdb has only the in-frame clones, and not every one. The sample lists over 2 million clones, about 90% occurring once. Sequencing was carried out using naive CD4+ T cells from PBMCs. Subset given: CD45RA+ positively selected. These TCRs come from a young man in good health. Some clones in this sample may be carry-over from other donors' samples.

The V and J genes are TRBV7-6 and TRBJ2-3; the D gene could be TRBD1 or TRBD2 (5 bases each). Germline CDR1 SGHVS, CDR2 FNYEAQ. The CDR3 totals 17 residues. V lost 5 bases and J lost 0, with 18 bases in between. The DNA of the CDR3 is TGTGCCAGCAGCAGACCGGGGACCCTTCTTAGCACAGATACGCAGTATTTT. Residues: CASSRPGTLLSTDTQYF. The full variable domain, its missing parts supplied by reference TRBV7-6 and TRBJ2-3, is GAGVSQSPRYKVTKRGQDVALRCDPISGHVSLYWYRQALGQGPEFLTYFNYEAQQDKSGLPNDRFSAERPEGSISTLTIQRTEQRDSAMYRCASSRPGTLLSTDTQYFGPGTRLTVL.

This clone has more than one count but fewer than ten. This specimen includes other DNA sequences encoding the same CDR3. The chain combines TRBV28 with TRBJ1-2, with a weak D call TRBD1 (5 bases). CDR1 MDHEN and CDR2 SYDVKM come from the germline V gene. The CDR3 contains 12 residues. V lost 4 bases and J 2 bases, leaving 5 bases between the germline ends. The CDR3 region has the DNA TGTGCCAGCAGTTGGGGCAACTATGGCTACACCTTC. It is translated as CASSWGNYGYTF.